A single sample gave rise to the 5 T cell receptor beta chains below, sequenced in a study of T cell clonotyping in hematopoietic cell transplantation. This sample's time point: recipient sample about 28 days before transplant, after cytoreduction. Using immunoSEQ multiplex PCR, the repertoire was profiled, and TCRdb retains in-frame clones only, with some absent. The data show about 36,000 clones, 85% to 95% seen once. The sample was peripheral blood mononuclear cells, taken before stem cell transplant. The receptors come from a man in his forties or fifties with chronic myeloid leukemia. Some clones in this sample may be carry-over from other donors' samples.

The gene calls are TRBV4-3 and TRBJ2-7; D is unresolved. This CDR3 has 17 residues. The V gene's germline CDR1 is LGHNA and CDR2 YSLEER. V was pared by 0 bases and J by 0 bases, with 15 bases between. The CDR3 sequence is CASSQESALLGSYEQYF. The CDR3 DNA reads as TGCGCCAGCAGCCAAGAAAGCGCGTTGTTGGGCTCCTACGAGCAGTACTTC.

V and J are TRBV27 and TRBJ2-7; 7 bases fit TRBD1. Germline trimming cut 5 bases from V and 6 bases from J; bases unmatched to any gene: 4. Per germline, CDR1 MNHEY and CDR2 SMNVEV (reference sequence). The CDR3 sequence is 12 residues long. The DNA for the CDR3 is TGTGCCAGCAGTCACCGACAGGGCGAGCAGTACTTC. Its protein product is CASSHRQGEQYF.

This chain links TRBV28 with TRBJ2-1; D might be TRBD1 (5 bases). V was trimmed by 2 bases and J by 8 bases, leaving 19 bases between them. There are 16 residues in the CDR3. The germline V gene encodes CDR1 MDHEN and CDR2 SYDVKM. The CDR3, as DNA: TGTGCCAGCAGTTTACCGTGGGTCAGGGTTGGCGATGAGCAGTTCTTC. Residues: CASSLPWVRVGDEQFF.

V is TRBV6-6 and J is TRBJ1-2; D is unresolved. V was cut by 3 bases and J by 1 base, with 9 bases left in between. The CDR3 is 14 residues long. Per germline, CDR1 MNHNY and CDR2 SVGAGI (reference sequence). DNA for the CDR3: TGTGCCAGCAGTTATTCGGGAAGTAACTATGGCTACACCTTC. It codes for CASSYSGSNYGYTF.

The CDR3 reads CSASEGAGYTF. The CDR3 DNA reads as TGCAGTGCTAGTGAAGGGGCCGGCTACACCTTC. V usage is TRBV20-1 and J usage is TRBJ1-2; D perhaps matches TRBD1 (5 bases). This CDR3 is built from 11 residues. CDR1 DFQATT and CDR2 SNEGSKA come from the germline V gene (reference sequence). The V gene lost 3 bases and the J gene lost 8 bases, with 10 bases spanning the gap.